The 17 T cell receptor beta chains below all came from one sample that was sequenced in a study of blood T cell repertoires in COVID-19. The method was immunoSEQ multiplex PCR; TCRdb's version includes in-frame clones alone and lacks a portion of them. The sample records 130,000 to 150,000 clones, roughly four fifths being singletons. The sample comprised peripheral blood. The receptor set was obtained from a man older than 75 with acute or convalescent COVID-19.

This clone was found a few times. CDR3 residues: CASRKGDRALSGNTIYF. Here the CDR3 DNA reads TGTGCCAGTAGAAAAGGGGACAGGGCCTTATCTGGAAACACCATATATTTT. This chain links TRBV19 with TRBJ1-3; 9 bases line up with TRBD1. CDR3 length: 17 amino acids. Germline assignment: CDR1 LNHDA and CDR2 SQIVND (reference sequence). The ends lost 6 bases at V and 1 base at J; junction bases unmatched: 10.

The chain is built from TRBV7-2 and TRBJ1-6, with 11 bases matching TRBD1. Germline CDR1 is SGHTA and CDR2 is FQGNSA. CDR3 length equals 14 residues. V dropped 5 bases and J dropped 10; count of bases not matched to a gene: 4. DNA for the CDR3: TGTGCCAGCAGCCACCGGGACAGGGGGTCACCCCTCCACTTT. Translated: CASSHRDRGSPLHF.

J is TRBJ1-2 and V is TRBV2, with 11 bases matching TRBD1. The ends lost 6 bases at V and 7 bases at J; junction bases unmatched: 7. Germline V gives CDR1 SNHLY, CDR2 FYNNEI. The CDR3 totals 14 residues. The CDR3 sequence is CASRPDRGRSGYTF. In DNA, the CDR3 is TGTGCCAGCAGGCCGGACAGGGGGCGATCTGGCTACACCTTC.

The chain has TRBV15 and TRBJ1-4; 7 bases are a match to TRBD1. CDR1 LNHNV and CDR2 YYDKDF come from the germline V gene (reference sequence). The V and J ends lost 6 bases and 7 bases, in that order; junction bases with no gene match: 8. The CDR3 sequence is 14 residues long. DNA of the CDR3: TGTGCCACCAGAACCGGGACAGATTTTGAAAAACTGTTTTTT. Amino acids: CATRTGTDFEKLFF.

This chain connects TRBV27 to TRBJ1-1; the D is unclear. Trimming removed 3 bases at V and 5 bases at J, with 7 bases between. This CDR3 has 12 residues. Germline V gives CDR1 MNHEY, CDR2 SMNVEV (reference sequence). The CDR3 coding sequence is TGTGCCAGCAGTTTTACGGGGACTGAAGCTTTCTTT. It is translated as CASSFTGTEAFF.

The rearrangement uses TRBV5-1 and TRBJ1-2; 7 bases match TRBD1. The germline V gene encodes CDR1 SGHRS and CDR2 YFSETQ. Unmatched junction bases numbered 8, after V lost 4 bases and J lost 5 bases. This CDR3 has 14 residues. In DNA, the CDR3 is TGCGCCAGCAGCCCGGGACAGAGAATTTATGGCTACACCTTC. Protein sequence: CASSPGQRIYGYTF.

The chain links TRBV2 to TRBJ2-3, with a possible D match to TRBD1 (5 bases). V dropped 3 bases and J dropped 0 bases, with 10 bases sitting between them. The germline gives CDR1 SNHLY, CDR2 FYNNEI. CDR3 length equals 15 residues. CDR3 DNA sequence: TGTGCCAGCAGTGACTCAGGGAAGAGCACAGATACGCAGTATTTT. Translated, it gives CASSDSGKSTDTQYF.

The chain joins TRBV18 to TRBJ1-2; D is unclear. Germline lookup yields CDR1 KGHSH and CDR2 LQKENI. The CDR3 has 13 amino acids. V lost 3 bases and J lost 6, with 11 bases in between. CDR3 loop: CASSPRERDGYTF. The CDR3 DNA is TGTGCCAGCTCACCCCGGGAGAGAGATGGCTACACCTTC. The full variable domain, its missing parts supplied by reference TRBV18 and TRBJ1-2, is NAGVMQNPRHLVRRRGQEARLRCSPMKGHSHVYWYRQLPEEGLKFMVYLQKENIIDESGMPKERFSAEFPKEGPSILRIQQVVRGDSAAYFCASSPRERDGYTFGSGTRLTVV.

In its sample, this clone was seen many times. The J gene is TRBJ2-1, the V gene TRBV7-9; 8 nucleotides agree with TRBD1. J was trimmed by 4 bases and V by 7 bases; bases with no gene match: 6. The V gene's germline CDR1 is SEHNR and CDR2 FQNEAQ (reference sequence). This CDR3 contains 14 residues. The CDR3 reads CASNGQGGYNEQFF. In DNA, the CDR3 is TGTGCCAGCAACGGACAGGGCGGGTACAATGAGCAGTTCTTC.

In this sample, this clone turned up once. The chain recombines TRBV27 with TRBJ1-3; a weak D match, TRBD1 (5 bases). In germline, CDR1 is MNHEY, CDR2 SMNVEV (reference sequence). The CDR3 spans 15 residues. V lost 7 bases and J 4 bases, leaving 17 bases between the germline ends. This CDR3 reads CASKAGDGRGNTIYF. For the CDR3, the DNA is TGTGCCAGCAAAGCGGGGGATGGAAGGGGAAACACCATATATTTT.

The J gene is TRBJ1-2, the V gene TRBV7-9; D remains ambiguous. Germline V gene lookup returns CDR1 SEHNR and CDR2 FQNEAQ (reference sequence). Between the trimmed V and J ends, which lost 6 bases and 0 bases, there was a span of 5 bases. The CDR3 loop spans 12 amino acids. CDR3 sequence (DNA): TGTGCCAGCAGTCAGTCTAACTATGGCTACACCTTC. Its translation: CASSQSNYGYTF. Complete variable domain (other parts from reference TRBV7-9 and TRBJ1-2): DTGVSQNPRHKITKRGQNVTFRCDPISEHNRLYWYRQTLGQGPEFLTYFQNEAQLEKSRLLSDRFSAERPKGSFSTLEIQRTEQGDSAMYLCASSQSNYGYTFGSGTRLTVV.

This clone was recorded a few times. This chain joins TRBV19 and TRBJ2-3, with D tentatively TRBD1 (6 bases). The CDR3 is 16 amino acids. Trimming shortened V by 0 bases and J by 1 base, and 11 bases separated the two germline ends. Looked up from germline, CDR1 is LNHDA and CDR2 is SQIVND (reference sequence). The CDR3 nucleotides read TGTGCCAGTAGTATAGAGTATCAGGGGCGCACAGATACGCAGTATTTT. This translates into CASSIEYQGRTDTQYF.

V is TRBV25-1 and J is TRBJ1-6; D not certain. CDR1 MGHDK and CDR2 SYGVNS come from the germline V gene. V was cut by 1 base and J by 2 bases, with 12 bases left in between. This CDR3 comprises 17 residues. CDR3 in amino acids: CASSELIPGTYNSPLHF. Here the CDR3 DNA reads TGTGCCAGCAGTGAATTGATTCCAGGCACCTATAATTCACCCCTCCACTTT.

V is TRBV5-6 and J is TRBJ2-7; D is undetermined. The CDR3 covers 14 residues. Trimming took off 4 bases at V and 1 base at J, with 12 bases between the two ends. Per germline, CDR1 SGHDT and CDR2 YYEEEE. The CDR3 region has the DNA TGTGCCAGCAGCGGCTTAACATATTCCTACGAGCAGTACTTC. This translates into CASSGLTYSYEQYF.

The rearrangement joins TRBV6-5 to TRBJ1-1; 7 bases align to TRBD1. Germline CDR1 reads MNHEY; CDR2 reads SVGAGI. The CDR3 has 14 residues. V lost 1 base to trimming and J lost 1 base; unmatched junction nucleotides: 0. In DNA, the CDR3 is TGTGCCAGCAGTTACTGGACAGGGAACACTGAAGCTTTCTTT. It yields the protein CASSYWTGNTEAFF.

This chain's CDR3 is CASSPAGLAQFF. Here the CDR3 DNA reads TGTGCCAGCAGTCCAGCGGGCCTCGCGCAGTTCTTC. This rearrangement joins TRBV6-2 or TRBV6-3 to TRBJ2-1, with D tentatively TRBD2 (6 bases). This CDR3 comprises 12 residues. Deletions cut 5 bases from V and 12 bases from J, with 14 bases between. CDR1 MNHEY and CDR2 SVGEGT come from the germline V gene.

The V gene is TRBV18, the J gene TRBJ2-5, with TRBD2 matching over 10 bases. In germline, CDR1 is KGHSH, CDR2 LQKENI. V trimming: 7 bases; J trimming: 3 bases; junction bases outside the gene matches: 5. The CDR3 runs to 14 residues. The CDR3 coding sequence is TGTGCCAGCTTACAAACTAGCGGGAAAGAGACCCAGTACTTC. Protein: CASLQTSGKETQYF.